This T cell receptor beta chain came from a study of shared clonotypes between healthy human individuals. Regarding the study as a whole: Clonotype sharing across donors was expected to vary with sequencing depth. Rarefaction showed sorted-subset sequencing was incomplete despite large depth. The donor pool, a small one, limited the genetic and exposure-history diversity represented.

V was cut by 7 bases and J by 8 bases, with 12 bases left in between. This CDR3 has 12 amino acids. Germline V gene data show CDR1 as SNHLY and CDR2 as FYNNEI. Assay: immunoSEQ multiplex PCR; the TCRdb copy retains only in-frame clones and omits some. Of about 1.5 million clones listed, 95% to 99% are singletons. Turning to this clone: Its antigen is as yet unknown.

A CD45RA+ naive subset and a CD45RA-negative memory subset were split from CD4+ cells. Sequencing was performed on naive CD4+ T cells sorted from blood. Subset given: CD45RA+ positively selected. This TCR was recovered from a man younger than 45 in good health. This sequence joins TRBV2 and TRBJ2-1; D might be TRBD2 (6 bases). The CDR3 DNA is TGTGCCAGCATTCCGGGAGTGGATGAGCAGTTCTTC. Encoded protein: CASIPGVDEQFF. Combining the CDR3 with reference TRBV2 and TRBJ2-1 gives the whole variable domain EPEVTQTPSHQVTQMGQEVILRCVPISNHLYFYWYRQILGQKVEFLVSFYNNEISEKSEIFDDQFSVERPDGSNFTLKIRSTKLEDSAMYFCASIPGVDEQFFGPGTRLTVL.